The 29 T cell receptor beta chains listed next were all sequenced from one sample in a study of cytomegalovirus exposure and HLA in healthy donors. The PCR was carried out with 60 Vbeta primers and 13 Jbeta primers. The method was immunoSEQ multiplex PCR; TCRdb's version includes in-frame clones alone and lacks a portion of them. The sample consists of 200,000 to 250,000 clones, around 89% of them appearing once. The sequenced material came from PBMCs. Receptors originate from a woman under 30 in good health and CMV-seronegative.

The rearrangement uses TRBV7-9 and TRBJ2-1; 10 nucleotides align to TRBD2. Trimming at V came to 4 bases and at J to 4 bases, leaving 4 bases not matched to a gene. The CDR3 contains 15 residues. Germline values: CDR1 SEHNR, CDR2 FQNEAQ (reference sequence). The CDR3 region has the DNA TGTGCCAGCAGCTCGACTAGCGGGCCTTACAATGAGCAGTTCTTC. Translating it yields CASSSTSGPYNEQFF. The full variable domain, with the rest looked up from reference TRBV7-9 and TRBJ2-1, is DTGVSQNPRHKITKRGQNVTFRCDPISEHNRLYWYRQTLGQGPEFLTYFQNEAQLEKSRLLSDRFSAERPKGSFSTLEIQRTEQGDSAMYLCASSSTSGPYNEQFFGPGTRLTVL.

CDR3 sequence reads: CASIPGNYGYTF. Written as DNA, the CDR3 is TGTGCCAGCATCCCGGGTAACTATGGCTACACCTTC. This sequence joins TRBV2 and TRBJ1-2, with D unresolved. The V and J ends lost 7 bases and 1 base respectively, with 7 bases between them. Germline lookup yields CDR1 SNHLY and CDR2 FYNNEI. The CDR3 has 12 amino acids.

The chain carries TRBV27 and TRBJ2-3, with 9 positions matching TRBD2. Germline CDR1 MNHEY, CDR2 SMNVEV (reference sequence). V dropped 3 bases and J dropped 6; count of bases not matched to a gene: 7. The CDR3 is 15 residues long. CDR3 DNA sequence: TGTGCCAGCAGTTTTGTGCGGGGGGGCTTTGATACGCAGTATTTT. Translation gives CASSFVRGGFDTQYF.

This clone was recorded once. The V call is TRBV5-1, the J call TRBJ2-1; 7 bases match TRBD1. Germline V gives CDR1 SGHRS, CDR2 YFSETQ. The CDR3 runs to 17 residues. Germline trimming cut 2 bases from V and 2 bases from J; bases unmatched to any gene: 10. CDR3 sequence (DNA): TGCGCCAGCAGCTTAGGGACAGCACCCAGTGCCTACAATGAGCAGTTCTTC. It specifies CASSLGTAPSAYNEQFF.

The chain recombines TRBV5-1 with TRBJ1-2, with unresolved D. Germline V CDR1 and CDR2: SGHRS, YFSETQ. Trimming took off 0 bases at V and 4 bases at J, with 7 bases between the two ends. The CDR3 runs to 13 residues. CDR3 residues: CASSLETPYGYTF. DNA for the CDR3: TGCGCCAGCAGCTTGGAGACACCCTATGGCTACACCTTC.

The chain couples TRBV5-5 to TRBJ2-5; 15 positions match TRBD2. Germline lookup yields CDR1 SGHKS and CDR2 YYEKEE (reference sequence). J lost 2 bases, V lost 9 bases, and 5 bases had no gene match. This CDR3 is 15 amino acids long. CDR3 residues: CATGGLAGGQETQYF. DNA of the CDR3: TGTGCCACAGGGGGACTAGCGGGGGGTCAAGAGACCCAGTACTTC.

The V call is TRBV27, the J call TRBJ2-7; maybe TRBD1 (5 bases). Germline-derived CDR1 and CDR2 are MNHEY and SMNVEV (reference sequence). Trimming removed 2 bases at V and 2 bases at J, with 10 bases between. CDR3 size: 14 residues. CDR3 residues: CASSLGLGPYEQYF. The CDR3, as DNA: TGTGCCAGCAGTTTAGGCTTGGGGCCCTACGAGCAGTACTTC.

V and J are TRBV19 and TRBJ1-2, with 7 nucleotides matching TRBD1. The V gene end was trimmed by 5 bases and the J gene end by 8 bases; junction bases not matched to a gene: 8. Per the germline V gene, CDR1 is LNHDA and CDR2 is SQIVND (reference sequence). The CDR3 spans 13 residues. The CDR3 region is CASSPGGRSGYTF. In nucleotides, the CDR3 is TGTGCCAGTAGTCCAGGGGGAAGGAGCGGCTACACCTTC.

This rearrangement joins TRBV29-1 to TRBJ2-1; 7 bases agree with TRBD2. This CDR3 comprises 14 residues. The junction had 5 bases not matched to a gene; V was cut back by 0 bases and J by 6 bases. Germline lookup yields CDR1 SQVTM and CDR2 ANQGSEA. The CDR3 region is CSVEDVGGVNEQFF. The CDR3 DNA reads TGCAGCGTTGAAGATGTGGGGGGGGTCAATGAGCAGTTCTTC.

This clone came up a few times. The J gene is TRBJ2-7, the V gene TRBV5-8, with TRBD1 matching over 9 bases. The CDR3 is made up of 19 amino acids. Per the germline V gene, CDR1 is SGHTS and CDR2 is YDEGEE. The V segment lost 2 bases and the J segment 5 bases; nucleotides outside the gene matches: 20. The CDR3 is CASSFQFHSEGQGGDEQYF. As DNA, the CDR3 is TGTGCCAGCAGCTTCCAATTCCATTCTGAGGGACAGGGTGGCGACGAGCAGTACTTC.

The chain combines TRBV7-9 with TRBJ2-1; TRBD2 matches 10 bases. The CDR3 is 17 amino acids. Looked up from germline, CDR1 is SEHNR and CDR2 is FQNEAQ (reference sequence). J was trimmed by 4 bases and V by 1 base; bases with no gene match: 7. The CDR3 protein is CASSLDQTSGVYNEQFF. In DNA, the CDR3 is TGTGCCAGCAGCTTAGATCAAACTAGCGGGGTATACAATGAGCAGTTCTTC.

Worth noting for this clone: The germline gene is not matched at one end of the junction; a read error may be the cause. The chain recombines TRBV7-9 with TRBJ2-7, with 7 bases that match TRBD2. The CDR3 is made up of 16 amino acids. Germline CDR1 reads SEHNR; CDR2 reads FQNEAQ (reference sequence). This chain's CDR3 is CSSSSRGGRDSYEQYF. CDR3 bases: TGTTCCAGCAGCTCCCGAGGAGGGAGGGACTCCTACGAGCAGTACTTC.

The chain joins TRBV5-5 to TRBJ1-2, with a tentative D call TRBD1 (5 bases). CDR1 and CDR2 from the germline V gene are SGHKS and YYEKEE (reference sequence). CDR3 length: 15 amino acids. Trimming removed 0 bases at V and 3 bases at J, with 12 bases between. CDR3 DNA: TGTGCCAGCAGCTTGGAATTCAGGGCAGACTATGGCTACACCTTC. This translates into CASSLEFRADYGYTF.

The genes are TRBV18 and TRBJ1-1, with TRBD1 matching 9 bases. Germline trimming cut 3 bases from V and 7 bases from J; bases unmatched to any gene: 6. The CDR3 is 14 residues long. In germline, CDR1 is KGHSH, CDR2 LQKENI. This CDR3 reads CASSPRQGDNEAFF. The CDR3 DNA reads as TGTGCCAGCTCACCCCGACAGGGGGATAATGAAGCTTTCTTT.

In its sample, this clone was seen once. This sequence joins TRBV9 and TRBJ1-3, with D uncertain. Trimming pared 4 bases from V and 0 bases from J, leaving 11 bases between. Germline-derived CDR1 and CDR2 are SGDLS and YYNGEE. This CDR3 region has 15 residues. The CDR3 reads CASSPHYGSGNTIYF. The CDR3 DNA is TGTGCCAGCAGCCCCCATTACGGCTCTGGAAACACCATATATTTT.

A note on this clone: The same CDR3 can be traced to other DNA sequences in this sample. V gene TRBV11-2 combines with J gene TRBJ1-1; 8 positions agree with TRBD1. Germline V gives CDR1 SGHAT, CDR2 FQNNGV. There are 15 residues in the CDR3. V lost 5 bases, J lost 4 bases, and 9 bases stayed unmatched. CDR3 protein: CASSLGPGGGTEAFF. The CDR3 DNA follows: TGTGCCAGCAGCCTAGGACCAGGGGGCGGCACTGAAGCTTTCTTT.

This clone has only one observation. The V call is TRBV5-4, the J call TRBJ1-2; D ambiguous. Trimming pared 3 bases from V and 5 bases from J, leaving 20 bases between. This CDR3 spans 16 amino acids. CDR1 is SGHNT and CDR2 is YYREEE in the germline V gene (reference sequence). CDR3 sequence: CASSSPEGSRPYGYTF. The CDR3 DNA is TGTGCCAGCAGCTCACCCGAGGGATCACGCCCGTATGGCTACACCTTC.

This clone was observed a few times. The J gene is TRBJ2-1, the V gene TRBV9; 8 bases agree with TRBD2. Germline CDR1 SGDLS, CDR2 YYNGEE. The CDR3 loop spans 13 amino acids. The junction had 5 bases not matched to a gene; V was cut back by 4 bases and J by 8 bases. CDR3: CASSWTSTDEQFF. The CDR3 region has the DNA TGTGCCAGCAGCTGGACTAGCACCGATGAGCAGTTCTTC.

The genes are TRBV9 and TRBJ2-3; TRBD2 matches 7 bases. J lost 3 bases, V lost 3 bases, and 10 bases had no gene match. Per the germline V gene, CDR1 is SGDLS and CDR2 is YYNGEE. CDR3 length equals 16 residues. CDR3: CASSDGGEGWTDTQYF. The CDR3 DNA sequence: TGTGCCAGCAGCGATGGGGGGGAGGGATGGACAGATACGCAGTATTTT.

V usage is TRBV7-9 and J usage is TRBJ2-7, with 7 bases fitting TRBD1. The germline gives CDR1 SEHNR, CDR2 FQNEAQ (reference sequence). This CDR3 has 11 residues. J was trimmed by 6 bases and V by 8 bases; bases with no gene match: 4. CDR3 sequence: CASRGGTEQYF. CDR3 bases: TGTGCCAGCCGAGGGGGCACCGAGCAGTACTTC. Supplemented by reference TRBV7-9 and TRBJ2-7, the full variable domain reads DTGVSQNPRHKITKRGQNVTFRCDPISEHNRLYWYRQTLGQGPEFLTYFQNEAQLEKSRLLSDRFSAERPKGSFSTLEIQRTEQGDSAMYLCASRGGTEQYFGPGTRLTVT.

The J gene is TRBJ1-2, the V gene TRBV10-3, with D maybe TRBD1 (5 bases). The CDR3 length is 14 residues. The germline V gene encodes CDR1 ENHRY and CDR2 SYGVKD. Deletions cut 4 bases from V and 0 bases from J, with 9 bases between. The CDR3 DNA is TGTGCCATCAGTGGACAGCCCTCTAACTATGGCTACACCTTC. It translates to CAISGQPSNYGYTF.

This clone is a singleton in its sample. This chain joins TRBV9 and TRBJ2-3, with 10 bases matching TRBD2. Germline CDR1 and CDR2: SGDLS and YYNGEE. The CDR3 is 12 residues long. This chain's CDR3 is CSSGSATDTQYF. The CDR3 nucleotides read TGTTCTAGCGGGAGTGCTACAGATACGCAGTATTTT.

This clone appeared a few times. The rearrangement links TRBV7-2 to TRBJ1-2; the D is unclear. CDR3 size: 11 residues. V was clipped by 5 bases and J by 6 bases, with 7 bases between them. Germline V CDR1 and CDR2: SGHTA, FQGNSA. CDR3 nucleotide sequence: TGTGCCAGCAGCACACCCAATGGCTACACCTTC. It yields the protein CASSTPNGYTF.

The CDR3 protein is CASSAVGGGISYEQYF. CDR3 sequence (DNA): TGTGCCAGCAGCGCCGTCGGCGGGGGTATCTCCTACGAGCAGTACTTC. The rearrangement links TRBV7-9 to TRBJ2-7; 7 bases map to TRBD2. The CDR3 totals 16 residues. J lost 0 bases, V lost 5 bases, and 10 bases had no gene match. From germline, CDR1 is SEHNR and CDR2 FQNEAQ (reference sequence). Variable domain in full (rest from reference TRBV7-9 and TRBJ2-7): DTGVSQNPRHKITKRGQNVTFRCDPISEHNRLYWYRQTLGQGPEFLTYFQNEAQLEKSRLLSDRFSAERPKGSFSTLEIQRTEQGDSAMYLCASSAVGGGISYEQYFGPGTRLTVT.

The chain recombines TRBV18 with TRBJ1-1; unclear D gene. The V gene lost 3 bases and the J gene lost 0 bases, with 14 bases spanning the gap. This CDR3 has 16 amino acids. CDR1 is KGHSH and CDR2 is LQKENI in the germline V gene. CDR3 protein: CASSPKPGSLNTEAFF. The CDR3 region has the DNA TGTGCCAGCTCACCTAAGCCCGGGTCACTGAACACTGAAGCTTTCTTT.

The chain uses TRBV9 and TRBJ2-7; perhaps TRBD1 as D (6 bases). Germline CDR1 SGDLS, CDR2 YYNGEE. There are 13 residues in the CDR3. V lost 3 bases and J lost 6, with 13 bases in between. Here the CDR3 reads CASSAGQRGEQYF. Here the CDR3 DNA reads TGTGCCAGCAGCGCCGGACAGAGGGGCGAGCAGTACTTC.

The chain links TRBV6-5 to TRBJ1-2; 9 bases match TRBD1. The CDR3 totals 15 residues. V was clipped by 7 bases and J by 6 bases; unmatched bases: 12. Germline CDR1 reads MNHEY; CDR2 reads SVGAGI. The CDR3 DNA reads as TGTGCCAGCAACCTCGACTCGGACAGGGGAAATGGCTACACCTTC. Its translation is CASNLDSDRGNGYTF.

The CDR3 DNA follows: TGTGCCAGAAGCTTAGGGCATGGCTACACCTTC. This translates into CARSLGHGYTF. This chain links TRBV7-5 with TRBJ1-2; the DNA was not used to check the table's D call, TRBD1. TRBV7-5 has pseudogene status. This CDR3 has 11 amino acids.

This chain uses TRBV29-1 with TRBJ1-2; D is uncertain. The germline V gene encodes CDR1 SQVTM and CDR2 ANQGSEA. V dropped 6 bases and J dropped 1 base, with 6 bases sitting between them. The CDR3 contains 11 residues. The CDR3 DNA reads TGCAGCGTCGACAATAACTATGGCTACACCTTC. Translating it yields CSVDNNYGYTF.